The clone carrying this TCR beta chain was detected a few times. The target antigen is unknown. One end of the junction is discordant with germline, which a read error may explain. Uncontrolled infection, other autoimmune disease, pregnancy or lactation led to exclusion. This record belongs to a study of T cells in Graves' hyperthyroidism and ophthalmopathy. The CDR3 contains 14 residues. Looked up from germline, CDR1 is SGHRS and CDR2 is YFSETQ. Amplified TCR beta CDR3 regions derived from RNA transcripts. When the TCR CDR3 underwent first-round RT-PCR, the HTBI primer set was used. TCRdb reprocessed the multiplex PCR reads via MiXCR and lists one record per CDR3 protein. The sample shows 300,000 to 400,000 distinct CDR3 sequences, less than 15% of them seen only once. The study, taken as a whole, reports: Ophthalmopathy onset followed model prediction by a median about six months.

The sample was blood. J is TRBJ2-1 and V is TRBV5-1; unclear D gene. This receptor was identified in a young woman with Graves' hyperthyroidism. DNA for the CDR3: TGCGCCAGCAGCTTGCAGGCAGCAAACAATGGGCAGTTCTTC. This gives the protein CASSLQAANNGQFF.